The next 4 T cell receptor beta chains were all read from a single sample in a study of blood T cells in healthy people across ages. Sample-barcoded 5' priming and a J-beta primer mix drove a second PCR of roughly 6 to 12 cycles. MiXCR, applied by TCRdb to the 5' RACE reads, yields one record per CDR3 protein. The repertoire holds some 930,000 distinct CDR3 sequences, under 35% seen once, with 10% to 13% in the top ten. These data were likewise used in another study, on T cells of mothers and their children.

Sequencing used blood. These TCRs come from a woman between 35 and 50 years old in good health.

This clonotype was detected only a few times. V gene TRBV10-3 combines with J gene TRBJ1-2; 10 positions match TRBD1. This CDR3 spans 17 amino acids. Germline CDR1 is ENHRY and CDR2 is SYGVKD. The ends lost 0 bases at V and 2 bases at J; junction bases unmatched: 6. The chain's CDR3 is CAISESGQGLTNYGYTF. CDR3 DNA: TGTGCCATCAGTGAGTCGGGACAGGGGCTTACGAACTATGGCTACACCTTC.

The V call is TRBV5-6, the J call TRBJ2-5, with D possibly TRBD2 on 6 matching bases. With 6 bases removed from V and 7 bases from J, the gap between germline ends came to 25 bases. This CDR3 region has 16 residues. CDR1 and CDR2 (germline): SGHDT, YYEEEE. The CDR3: CASTQTGVVWGMTQYF. The CDR3 DNA is TGTGCCAGCACCCAGACGGGAGTGGTATGGGGTATGACCCAGTACTTC.

This clonotype was observed a handful of times. The chain combines TRBV18 with TRBJ1-2; TRBD1 is a possible D gene (5 bases). V lost 0 bases and J lost 6, with 8 bases in between. The CDR3 extends over 13 amino acids. Germline values: CDR1 KGHSH, CDR2 LQKENI. The CDR3 is CASSPPSRDGYTF. CDR3 bases: TGTGCCAGCTCACCACCATCCAGGGATGGCTACACCTTC.

The chain recombines TRBV27 with TRBJ1-2; no clear D. Germline loops: CDR1 MNHEY, CDR2 SMNVEV (reference sequence). This CDR3 has 12 residues. Trimming took 3 bases from V and 8 from J, leaving 10 bases between them. The DNA of the CDR3 is TGTGCCAGCAGTTTGGAAGGCAGAGGCTACACCTTC. This encodes CASSLEGRGYTF.